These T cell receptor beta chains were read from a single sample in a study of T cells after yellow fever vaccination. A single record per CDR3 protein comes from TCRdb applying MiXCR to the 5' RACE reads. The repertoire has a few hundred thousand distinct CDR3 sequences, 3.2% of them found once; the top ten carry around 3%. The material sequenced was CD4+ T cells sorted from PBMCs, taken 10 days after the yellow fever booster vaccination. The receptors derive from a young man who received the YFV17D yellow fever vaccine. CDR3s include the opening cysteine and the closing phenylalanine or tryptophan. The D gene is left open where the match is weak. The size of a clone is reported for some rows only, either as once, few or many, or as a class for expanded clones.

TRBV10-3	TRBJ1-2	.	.	TGTGCCATCAGTGGACAGGCCTCTAACTATGGCTACACCTTC	CAISGQASNYGYTF
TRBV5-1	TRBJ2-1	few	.	TGCGCCAGCAGCTTGGGTGTCTCCGGGGGACGGGAGCAGTTCTTC	CASSLGVSGGREQFF
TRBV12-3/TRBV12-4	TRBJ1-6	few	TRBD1	TGTGCCAGCACCCGCGGGACAGGGTATAATTCACCCCTCCACTTT	CASTRGTGYNSPLHF
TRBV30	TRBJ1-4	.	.	TGTGCCTGTCGGACAGCAACTAATGAAAAACTGTTTTTT	CACRTATNEKLFF
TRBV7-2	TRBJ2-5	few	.	TGTGCCAGCAGCTATCAGGAACAAGAGACCCAGTACTTC	CASSYQEQETQYF
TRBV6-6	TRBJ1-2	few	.	TGTGCCAGCACCCCGGAGGGAGGTGATGGCTACACCTTC	CASTPEGGDGYTF
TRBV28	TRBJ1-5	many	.	TGTGCCAGCAGTTTACCGGCAAATCAGCCCCAGCATTTT	CASSLPANQPQHF
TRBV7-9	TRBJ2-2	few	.	TGTGCCAGCATCTTGAGTCCCACCACCCCCGGGGAGCTGTTTTTT	CASILSPTTPGELFF
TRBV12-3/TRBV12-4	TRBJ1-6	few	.	TGTGCCAGCAGTTTGTCGGGAAATTCACCCCTCCACTTT	CASSLSGNSPLHF
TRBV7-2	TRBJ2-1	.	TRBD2	TGTGCCAGCAGCTTAGCCCGTCCCTCACTAGCGGGGGCTGAGCAGTTCTTC	CASSLARPSLAGAEQFF
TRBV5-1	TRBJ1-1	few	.	TGCGCCAGCAGCTTGCAGGTCCCCGGGACTGAAGCTTTCTTT	CASSLQVPGTEAFF
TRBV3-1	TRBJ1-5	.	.	TGTGCCAGCAGCCAAAGCGGAGGGACACACAATCAGCCCCAGCATTTT	CASSQSGGTHNQPQHF
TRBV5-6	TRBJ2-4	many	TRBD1	TGTGCCAGCAGCACCACCCTTTACAGGGGGCGGAACATTCAGTACTTC	CASSTTLYRGRNIQYF
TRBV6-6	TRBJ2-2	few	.	TGTGCCAGCCGCCTCCCCGGGGAGCTGTTTTTT	CASRLPGELFF
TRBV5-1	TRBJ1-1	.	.	TGCGCCAGCAGCTTGGCCCCGGGAGGGCTCTCTGAAGCTTTCTTT	CASSLAPGGLSEAFF
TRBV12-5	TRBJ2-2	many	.	TGTGCTAGTGGTTTGCTTACGGGACACCTAACCGGGGAGCTGTTTTTT	CASGLLTGHLTGELFF
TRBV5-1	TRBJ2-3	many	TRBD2	TGCGCCAGCAGCTTGGGCCTAGCGGGGATCACAGATACGCAGTATTTT	CASSLGLAGITDTQYF
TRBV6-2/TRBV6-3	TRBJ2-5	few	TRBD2	TGTGCCAGCAGTGCTCGGACTAGCGGGGCGCACCAAGAGACCCAGTACTTC	CASSARTSGAHQETQYF
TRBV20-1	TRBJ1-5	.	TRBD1	TGCAGTGCCAGGGGGGGTAATCAGCCCCAGCATTTT	CSARGGNQPQHF
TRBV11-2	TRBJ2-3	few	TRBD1	TGTGCCAGCGGGGGACAGGGTCCCAGGGATACGCAGTATTTT	CASGGQGPRDTQYF
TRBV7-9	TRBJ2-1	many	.	TGTGCCAGCAGCTCAGTGACGGTGAGCTCCTACAATGAGCAGTTCTTC	CASSSVTVSSYNEQFF
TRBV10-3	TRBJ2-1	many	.	TGTGCCATCATCGCGGAATTGGGTAAGAATGAGCAGTTCTTC	CAIIAELGKNEQFF
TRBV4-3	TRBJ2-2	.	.	TGCGCCAGCAGCCAAACGACAGTGACCGGGGAGCTGTTTTTT	CASSQTTVTGELFF
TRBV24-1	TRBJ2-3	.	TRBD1	TGTGCCACCAGTGAAACAGGGGTCACAGATACGCAGTATTTT	CATSETGVTDTQYF
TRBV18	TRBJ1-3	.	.	TGTGCCAGCTCCCCATCTCCCGGAAACACCATATATTTT	CASSPSPGNTIYF
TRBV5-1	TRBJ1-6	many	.	TGCGCCAGCAGCTTGGCGCCTCTGAGATTTCATTCACCCCTCCACTTT	CASSLAPLRFHSPLHF
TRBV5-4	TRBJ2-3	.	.	TGTGCCAGCAGTCGGGGGGCCGACACAGATACGCAGTATTTT	CASSRGADTDTQYF
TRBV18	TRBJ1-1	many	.	TGTGCCAGCTCACCACCGATACAGGGCCCGAACACTGAAGCTTTCTTT	CASSPPIQGPNTEAFF
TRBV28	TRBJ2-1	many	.	TGTGCCAGCAGTTTGGGCAGGGTGCAGTTCTTC	CASSLGRVQFF
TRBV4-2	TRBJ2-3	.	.	TGTGCCAGCAGCCAAAGTTCGGGGGGCGGAGATACGCAGTATTTT	CASSQSSGGGDTQYF
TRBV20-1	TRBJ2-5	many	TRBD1	TGCAGTGCTAGGAGGACAGGGCTCCAAGAGACCCAGTACTTC	CSARRTGLQETQYF
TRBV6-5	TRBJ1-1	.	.	TGTGCCAGCTTTGGGACCAGGGACACTGAAGCTTTCTTT	CASFGTRDTEAFF
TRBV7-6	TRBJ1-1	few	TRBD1	TGTGCCAGCAGCGGACAGGCGAACACTGAAGCTTTCTTT	CASSGQANTEAFF
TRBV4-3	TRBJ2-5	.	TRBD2	TGCGCCAGCAGCCAAGACCTAGCGGGGGTAGTAGGAGAGACCCAGTACTTC	CASSQDLAGVVGETQYF
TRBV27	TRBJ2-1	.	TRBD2	TGTGCCAGCAGTTTTTTAGGACTAGCGGAAACCAATGAGCAGTTCTTC	CASSFLGLAETNEQFF
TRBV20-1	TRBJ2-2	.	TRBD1	TGCAGTGCTACCCAGGGGGAACGGGACACCGGGGAGCTGTTTTTT	CSATQGERDTGELFF
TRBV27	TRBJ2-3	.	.	TGTGCCAGCAGACCGACTAGACTCCCAGATACGCAGTATTTT	CASRPTRLPDTQYF
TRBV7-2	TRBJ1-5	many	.	TGTGCCAGCAGCTTGGCCGCGGGACAGCCCCAGCATTTT	CASSLAAGQPQHF
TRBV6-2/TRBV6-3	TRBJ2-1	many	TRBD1	TGTGCCAGCAGATTTCTTCCGGGACAGGGGGCTCATTACAATGAGCAGTTCTTC	CASRFLPGQGAHYNEQFF
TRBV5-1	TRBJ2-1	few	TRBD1	TGCGCCAGCAGCTTAGGGGACAGCAATGAGCTCTTC	CASSLGDSNELF
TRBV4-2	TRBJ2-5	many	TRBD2	TGTGCCAGCAGCCAAGACCCAACGGGGGGGCGAGAGACCCAGTACTTC	CASSQDPTGGRETQYF
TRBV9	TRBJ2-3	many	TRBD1	TGTGCCAGCAGCGTAGCAGGGGGATTCACAGATACGCAGTATTTT	CASSVAGGFTDTQYF
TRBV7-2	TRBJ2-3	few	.	TGTGCCAGCAAACGGGTATTAGAGGATACGCAGTATTTT	CASKRVLEDTQYF
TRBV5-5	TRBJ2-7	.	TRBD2	TGTGCCAGCAGCTGGATAGCGGGGGAGACACTGGGGCAGTACTTC	CASSWIAGETLGQYF